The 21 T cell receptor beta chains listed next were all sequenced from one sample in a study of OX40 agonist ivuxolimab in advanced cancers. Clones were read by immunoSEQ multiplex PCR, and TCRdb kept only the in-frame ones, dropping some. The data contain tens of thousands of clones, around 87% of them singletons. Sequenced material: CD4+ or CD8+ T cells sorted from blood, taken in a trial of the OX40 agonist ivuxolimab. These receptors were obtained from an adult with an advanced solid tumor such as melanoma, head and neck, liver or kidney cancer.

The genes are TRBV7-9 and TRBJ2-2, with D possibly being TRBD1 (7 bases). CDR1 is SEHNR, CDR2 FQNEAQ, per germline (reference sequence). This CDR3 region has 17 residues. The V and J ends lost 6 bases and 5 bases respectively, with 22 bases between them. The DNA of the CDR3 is TGTGCCAGCAGAAGCCGACAGGGAGGCATTTGGACCGGGGAGCTGTTTTTT. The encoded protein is CASRSRQGGIWTGELFF.

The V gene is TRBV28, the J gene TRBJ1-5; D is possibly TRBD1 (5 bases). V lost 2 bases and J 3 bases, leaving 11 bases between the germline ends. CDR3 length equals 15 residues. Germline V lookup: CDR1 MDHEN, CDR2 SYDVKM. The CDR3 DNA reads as TGTGCCAGCAGTTTAGTTAGGGGCCACAATCAGCCCCAGCATTTT. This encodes CASSLVRGHNQPQHF.

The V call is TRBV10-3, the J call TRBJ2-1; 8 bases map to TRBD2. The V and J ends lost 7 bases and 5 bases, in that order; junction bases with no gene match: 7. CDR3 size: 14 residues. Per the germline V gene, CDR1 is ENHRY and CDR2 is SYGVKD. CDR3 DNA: TGTGCCATCAAGGAACTAGCGGCGAACAATGAGCAGTTCTTC. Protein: CAIKELAANNEQFF.

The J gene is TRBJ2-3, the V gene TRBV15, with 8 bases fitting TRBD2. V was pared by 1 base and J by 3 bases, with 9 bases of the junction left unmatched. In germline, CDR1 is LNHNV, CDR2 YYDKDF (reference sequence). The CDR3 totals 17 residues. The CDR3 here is CATSRVPGGQSTDTQYF. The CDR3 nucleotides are TGTGCCACCAGCAGAGTGCCGGGAGGGCAAAGTACAGATACGCAGTATTTT.

The CDR3, as DNA: TGTGCCAGCAGTTTCCGCCACAAGGGGACTGAAGCTTTCTTT. Translated: CASSFRHKGTEAFF. V gene TRBV27 combines with J gene TRBJ1-1; D perhaps matches TRBD1 (5 bases). The germline V and J ends were trimmed by 3 bases and 5 bases, with 13 bases remaining between them. Germline CDR1 is MNHEY and CDR2 is SMNVEV (reference sequence). The CDR3 loop spans 14 amino acids.

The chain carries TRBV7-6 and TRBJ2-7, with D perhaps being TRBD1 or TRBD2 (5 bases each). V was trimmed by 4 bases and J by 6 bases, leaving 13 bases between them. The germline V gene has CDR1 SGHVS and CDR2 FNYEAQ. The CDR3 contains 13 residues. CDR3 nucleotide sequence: TGTGCCAGCAGCTCGGGACCCGCGGGCGAGCAGTACTTC. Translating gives CASSSGPAGEQYF.

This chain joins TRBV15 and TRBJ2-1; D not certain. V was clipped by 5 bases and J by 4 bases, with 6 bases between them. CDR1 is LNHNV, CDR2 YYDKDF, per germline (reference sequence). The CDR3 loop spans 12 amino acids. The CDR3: CATSARYNEQFF. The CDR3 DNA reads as TGTGCCACCAGCGCCCGTTACAATGAGCAGTTCTTC.

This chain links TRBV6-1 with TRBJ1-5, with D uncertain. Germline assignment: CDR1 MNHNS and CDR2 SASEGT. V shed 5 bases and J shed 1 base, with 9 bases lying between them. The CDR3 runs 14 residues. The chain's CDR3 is CASSIGLSNQPQHF. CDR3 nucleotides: TGTGCCAGCAGTATCGGATTAAGCAATCAGCCCCAGCATTTT.

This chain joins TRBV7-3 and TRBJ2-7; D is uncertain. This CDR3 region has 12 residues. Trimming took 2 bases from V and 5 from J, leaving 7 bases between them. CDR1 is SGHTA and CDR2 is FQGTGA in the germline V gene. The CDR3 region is CASSLARNEQYF. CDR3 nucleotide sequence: TGTGCCAGCAGCTTAGCACGGAACGAGCAGTACTTC.

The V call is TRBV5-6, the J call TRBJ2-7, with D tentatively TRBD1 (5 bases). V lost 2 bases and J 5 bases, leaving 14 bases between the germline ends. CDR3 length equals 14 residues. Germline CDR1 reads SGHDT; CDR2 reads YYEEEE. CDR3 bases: TGTGCCAGCAGCTTATGGACAACATTCCACGAGCAGTACTTC. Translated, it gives CASSLWTTFHEQYF.

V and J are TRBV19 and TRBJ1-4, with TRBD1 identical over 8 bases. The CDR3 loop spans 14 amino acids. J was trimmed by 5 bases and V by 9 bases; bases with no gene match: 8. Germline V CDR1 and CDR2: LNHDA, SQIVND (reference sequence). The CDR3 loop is CASHRTGINEKLFF. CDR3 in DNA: TGTGCCAGCCACAGGACAGGGATAAATGAAAAACTGTTTTTT.

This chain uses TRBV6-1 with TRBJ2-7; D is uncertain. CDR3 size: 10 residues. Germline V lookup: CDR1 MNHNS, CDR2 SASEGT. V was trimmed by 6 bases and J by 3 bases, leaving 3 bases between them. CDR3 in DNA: TGTGCCAGCAGCGTCTACGAGCAGTACTTC. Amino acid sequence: CASSVYEQYF.

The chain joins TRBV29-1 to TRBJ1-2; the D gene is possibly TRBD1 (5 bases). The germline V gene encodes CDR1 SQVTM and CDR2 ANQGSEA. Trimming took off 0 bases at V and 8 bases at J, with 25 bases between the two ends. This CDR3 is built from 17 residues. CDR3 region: CSVEDFRQGSLGGGYTF. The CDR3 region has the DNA TGCAGCGTTGAAGATTTTCGCCAGGGAAGTCTAGGCGGCGGCTACACCTTC.

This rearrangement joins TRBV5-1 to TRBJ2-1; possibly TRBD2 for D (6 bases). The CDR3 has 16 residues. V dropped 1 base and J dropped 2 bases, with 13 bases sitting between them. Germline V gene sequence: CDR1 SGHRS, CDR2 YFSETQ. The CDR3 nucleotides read TGCGCCAGCAGCTTGCCGTTTAGCGGACCCTACAATGAGCAGTTCTTC. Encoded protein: CASSLPFSGPYNEQFF.

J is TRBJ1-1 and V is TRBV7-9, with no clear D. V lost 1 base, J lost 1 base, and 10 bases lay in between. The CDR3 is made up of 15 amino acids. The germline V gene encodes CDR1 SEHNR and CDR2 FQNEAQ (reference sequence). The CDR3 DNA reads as TGTGCCAGCAGCTTAGTGGCTGACAAGAACACTGAAGCTTTCTTT. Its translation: CASSLVADKNTEAFF.

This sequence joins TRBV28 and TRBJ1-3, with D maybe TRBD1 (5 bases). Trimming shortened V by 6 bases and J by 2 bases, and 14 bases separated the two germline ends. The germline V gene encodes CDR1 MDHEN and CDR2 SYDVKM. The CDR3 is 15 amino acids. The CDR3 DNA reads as TGTGCCAGCAGCCCCGGGGGGGTTCCTGGAAACACCATATATTTT. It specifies CASSPGGVPGNTIYF.

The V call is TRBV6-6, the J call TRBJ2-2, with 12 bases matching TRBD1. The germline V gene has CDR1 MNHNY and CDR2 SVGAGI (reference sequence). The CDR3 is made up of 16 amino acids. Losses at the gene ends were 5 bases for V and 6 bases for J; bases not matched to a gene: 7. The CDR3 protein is CASSLGQGAGAGELFF. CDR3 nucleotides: TGTGCCAGCAGTCTGGGACAGGGGGCGGGGGCCGGGGAGCTGTTTTTT.

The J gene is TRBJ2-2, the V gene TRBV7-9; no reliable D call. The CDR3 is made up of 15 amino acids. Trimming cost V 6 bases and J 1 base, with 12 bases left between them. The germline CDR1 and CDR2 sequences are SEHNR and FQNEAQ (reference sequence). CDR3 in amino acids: CASSPRLVNTGELFF. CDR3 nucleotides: TGTGCCAGCAGTCCCAGACTGGTGAACACCGGGGAGCTGTTTTTT. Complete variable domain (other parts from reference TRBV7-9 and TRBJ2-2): DTGVSQNPRHKITKRGQNVTFRCDPISEHNRLYWYRQTLGQGPEFLTYFQNEAQLEKSRLLSDRFSAERPKGSFSTLEIQRTEQGDSAMYLCASSPRLVNTGELFFGEGSRLTVL.

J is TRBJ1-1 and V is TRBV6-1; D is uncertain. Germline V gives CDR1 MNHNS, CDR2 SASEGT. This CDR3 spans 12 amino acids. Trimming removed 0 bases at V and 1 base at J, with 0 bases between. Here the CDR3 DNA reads TGTGCCAGCAGTGAAGCGAACACTGAAGCTTTCTTT. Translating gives CASSEANTEAFF.

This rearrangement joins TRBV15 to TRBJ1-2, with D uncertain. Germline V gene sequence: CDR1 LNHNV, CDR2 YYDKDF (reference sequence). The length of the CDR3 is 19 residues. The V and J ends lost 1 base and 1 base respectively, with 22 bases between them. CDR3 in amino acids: CATSRAPHYKGFLNYGYTF. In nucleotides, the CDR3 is TGTGCCACCAGCAGAGCCCCCCACTACAAAGGGTTCCTTAACTATGGCTACACCTTC.

In DNA, the CDR3 is TGTGCCAGCAGTGGCCCCACCAGACTAGCGGGAGTAATTGAGCAGTTCTTC. This gives the protein CASSGPTRLAGVIEQFF. The chain carries TRBV28 and TRBJ2-1; 12 bases align to TRBD2. V shed 5 bases and J 9 bases; nucleotides not matched to a gene: 14. Germline CDR1 is MDHEN and CDR2 is SYDVKM. The CDR3 runs 17 residues.